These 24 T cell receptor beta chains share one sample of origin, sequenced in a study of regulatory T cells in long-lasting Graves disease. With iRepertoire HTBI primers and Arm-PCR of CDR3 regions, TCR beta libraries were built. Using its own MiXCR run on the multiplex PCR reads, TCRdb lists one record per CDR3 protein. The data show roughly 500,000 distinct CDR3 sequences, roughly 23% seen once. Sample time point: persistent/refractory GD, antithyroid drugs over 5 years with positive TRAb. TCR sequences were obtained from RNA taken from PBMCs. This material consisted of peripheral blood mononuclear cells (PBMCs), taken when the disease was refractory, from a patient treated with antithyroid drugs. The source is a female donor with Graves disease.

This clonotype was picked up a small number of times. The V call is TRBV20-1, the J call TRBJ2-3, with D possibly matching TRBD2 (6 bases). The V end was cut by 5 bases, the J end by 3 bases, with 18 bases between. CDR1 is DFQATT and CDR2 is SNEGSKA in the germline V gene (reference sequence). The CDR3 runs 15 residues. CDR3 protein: CSADAPYGGTDTQYF. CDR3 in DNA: TGCAGTGCTGATGCCCCCTACGGGGGAACAGATACGCAGTATTTT.

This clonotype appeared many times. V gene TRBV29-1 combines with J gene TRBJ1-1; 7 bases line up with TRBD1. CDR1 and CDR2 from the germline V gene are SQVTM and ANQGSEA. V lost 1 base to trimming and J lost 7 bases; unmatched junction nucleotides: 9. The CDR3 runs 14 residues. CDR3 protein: CSVEGRQGGGEAFF. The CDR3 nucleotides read TGCAGCGTTGAAGGGAGACAGGGAGGCGGTGAAGCTTTCTTT.

The CDR3 sequence: CASSPQGRTGELFF. The CDR3 DNA follows: TGCGCCAGCAGCCCTCAGGGACGGACCGGGGAGCTGTTTTTT. V gene TRBV4-3 combines with J gene TRBJ2-2; tentatively, D is TRBD1 or TRBD2 (5 bases each). Trimming removed 4 bases at V and 5 bases at J, with 11 bases between. CDR3 length equals 14 residues. Germline V CDR1 and CDR2: LGHNA, YSLEER.

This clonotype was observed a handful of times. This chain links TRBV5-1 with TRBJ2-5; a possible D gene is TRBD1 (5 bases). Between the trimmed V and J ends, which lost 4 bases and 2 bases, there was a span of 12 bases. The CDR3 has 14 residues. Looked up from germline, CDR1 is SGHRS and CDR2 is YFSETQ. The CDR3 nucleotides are TGCGCCAGCAGCACGGACACCGGACAAGAGACCCAGTACTTC. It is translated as CASSTDTGQETQYF.

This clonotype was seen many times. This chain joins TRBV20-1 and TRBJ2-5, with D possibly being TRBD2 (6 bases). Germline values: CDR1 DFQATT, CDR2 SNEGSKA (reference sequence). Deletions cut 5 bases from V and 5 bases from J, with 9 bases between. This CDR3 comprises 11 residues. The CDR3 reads CSAPRGETQYF. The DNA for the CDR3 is TGCAGTGCTCCCCGGGGGGAGACCCAGTACTTC.

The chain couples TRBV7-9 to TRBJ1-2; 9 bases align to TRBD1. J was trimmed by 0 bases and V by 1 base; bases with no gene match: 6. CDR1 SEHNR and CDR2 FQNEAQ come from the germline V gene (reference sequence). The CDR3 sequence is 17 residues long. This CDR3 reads CASSLEQGAGSNYGYTF. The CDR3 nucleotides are TGTGCCAGCAGCTTAGAACAGGGGGCCGGATCTAACTATGGCTACACCTTC.

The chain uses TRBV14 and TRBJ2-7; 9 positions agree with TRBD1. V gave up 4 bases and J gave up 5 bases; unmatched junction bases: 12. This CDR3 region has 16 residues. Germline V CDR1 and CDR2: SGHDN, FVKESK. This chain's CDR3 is CASSRKRDRATNEQYF. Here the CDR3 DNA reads TGTGCCAGCAGCCGAAAACGGGACAGGGCCACCAACGAGCAGTACTTC.

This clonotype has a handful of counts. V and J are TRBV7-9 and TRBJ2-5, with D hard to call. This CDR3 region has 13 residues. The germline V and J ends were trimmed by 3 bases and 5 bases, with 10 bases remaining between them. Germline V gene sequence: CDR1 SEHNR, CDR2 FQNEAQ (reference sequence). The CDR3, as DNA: TGTGCCAGCAGCTTTCCCCAAACGGAGACCCAGTACTTC. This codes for CASSFPQTETQYF.

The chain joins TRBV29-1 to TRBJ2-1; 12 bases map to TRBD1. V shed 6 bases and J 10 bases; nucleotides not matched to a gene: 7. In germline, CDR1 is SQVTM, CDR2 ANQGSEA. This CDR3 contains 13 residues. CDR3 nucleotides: TGCAGCGTCCTGGGACAGGGGGCTGGCGAGCAGTTCTTC. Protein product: CSVLGQGAGEQFF.

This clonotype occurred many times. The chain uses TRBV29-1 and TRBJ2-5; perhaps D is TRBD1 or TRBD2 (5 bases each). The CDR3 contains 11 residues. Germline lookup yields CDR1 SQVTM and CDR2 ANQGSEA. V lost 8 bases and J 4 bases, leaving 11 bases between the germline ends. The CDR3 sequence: CSPRDGETQYF. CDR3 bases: TGCAGCCCGAGGGACGGAGAGACCCAGTACTTC.

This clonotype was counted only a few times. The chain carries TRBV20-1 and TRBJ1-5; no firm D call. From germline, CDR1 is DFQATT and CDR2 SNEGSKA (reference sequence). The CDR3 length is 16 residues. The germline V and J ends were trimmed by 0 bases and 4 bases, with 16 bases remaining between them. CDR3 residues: CSARDAQATWNQPQHF. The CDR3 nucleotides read TGCAGTGCTAGAGATGCTCAGGCGACCTGGAATCAGCCCCAGCATTTT.

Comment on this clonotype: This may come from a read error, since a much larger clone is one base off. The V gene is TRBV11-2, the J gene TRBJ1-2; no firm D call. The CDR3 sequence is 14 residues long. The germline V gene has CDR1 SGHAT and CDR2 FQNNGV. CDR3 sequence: CASSLGAVPYGHTF. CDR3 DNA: TGTGCCAGCAGCTTAGGTGCAGTTCCTTATGGCCACACCTTC.

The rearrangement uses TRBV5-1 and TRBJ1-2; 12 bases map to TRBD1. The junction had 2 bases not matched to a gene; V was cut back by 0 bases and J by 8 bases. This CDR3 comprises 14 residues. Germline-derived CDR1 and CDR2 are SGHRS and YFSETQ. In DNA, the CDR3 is TGCGCCAGCAGCTTGGACGGGACAGGGGGCGGCTACACCTTC. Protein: CASSLDGTGGGYTF.

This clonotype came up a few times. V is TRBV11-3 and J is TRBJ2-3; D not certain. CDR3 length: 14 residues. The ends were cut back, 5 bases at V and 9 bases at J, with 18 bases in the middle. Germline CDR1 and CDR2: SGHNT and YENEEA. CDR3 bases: TGTGCCAGCAGCACAAATCCCGGTCTAGGGACGCAGTATTTT. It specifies CASSTNPGLGTQYF.

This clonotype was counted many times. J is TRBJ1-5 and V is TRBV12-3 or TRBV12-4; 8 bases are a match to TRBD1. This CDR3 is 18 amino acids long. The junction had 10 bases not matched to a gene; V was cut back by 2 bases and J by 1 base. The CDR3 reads CASSLTPGRQGSNQPQHF. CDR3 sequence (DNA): TGTGCCAGCAGTTTAACCCCAGGGAGACAGGGGAGCAATCAGCCCCAGCATTTT.

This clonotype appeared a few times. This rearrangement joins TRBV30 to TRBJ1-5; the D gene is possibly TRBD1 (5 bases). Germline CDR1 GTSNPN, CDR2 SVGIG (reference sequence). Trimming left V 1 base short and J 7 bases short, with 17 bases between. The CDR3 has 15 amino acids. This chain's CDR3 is CAWSGGSSAGQPQHF. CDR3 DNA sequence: TGTGCCTGGAGTGGGGGGAGCTCCGCTGGCCAGCCCCAGCATTTT.

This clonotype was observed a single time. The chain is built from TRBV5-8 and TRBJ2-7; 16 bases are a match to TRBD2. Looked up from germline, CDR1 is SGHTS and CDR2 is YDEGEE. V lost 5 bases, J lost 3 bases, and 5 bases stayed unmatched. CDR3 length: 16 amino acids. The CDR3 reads CASSPGTSGGGYEQYF. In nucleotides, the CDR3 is TGTGCCAGCAGTCCCGGGACTAGCGGGGGGGGCTACGAGCAGTACTTC.

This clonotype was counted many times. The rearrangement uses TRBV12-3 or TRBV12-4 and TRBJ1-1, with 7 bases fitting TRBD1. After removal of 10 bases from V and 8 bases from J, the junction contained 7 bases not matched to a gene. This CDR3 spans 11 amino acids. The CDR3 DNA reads TGTGCCACCGTGAGGGGGCTGGAAGCTTTCTTT. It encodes CATVRGLEAFF.

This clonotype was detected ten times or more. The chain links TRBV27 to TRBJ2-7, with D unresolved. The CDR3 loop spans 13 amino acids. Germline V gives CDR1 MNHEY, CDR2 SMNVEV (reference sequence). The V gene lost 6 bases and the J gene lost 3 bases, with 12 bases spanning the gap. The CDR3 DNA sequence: TGTGCCAGCAGCTTAGGTCAGAACTACGAGCAGTACTTC. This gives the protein CASSLGQNYEQYF.

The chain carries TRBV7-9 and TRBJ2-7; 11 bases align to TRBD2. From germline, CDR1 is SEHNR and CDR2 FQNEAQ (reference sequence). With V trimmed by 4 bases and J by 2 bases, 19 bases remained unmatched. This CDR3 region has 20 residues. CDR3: CASSSTGPPRTSGSAYEQYF. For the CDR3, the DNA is TGTGCCAGCAGCTCTACAGGGCCCCCCAGGACTAGCGGGTCCGCCTACGAGCAGTACTTC.

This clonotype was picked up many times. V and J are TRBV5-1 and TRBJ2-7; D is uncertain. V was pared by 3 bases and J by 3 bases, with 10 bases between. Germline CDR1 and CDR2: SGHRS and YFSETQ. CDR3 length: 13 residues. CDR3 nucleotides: TGCGCCAGCAGCTCCGGTATGGGCTACGAGCAGTACTTC. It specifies CASSSGMGYEQYF.

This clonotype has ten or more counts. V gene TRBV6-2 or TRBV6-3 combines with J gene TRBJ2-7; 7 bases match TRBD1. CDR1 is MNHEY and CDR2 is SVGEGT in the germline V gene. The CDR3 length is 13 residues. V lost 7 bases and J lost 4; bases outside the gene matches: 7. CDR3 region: CASTGQELYEQYF. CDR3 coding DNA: TGTGCCAGCACAGGACAGGAATTGTACGAGCAGTACTTC.

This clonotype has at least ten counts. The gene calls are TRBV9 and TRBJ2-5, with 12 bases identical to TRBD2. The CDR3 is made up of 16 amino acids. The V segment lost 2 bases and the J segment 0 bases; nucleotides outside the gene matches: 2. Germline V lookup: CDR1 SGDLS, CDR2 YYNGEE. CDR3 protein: CASSVTSGRYQETQYF. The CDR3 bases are TGTGCCAGCAGCGTCACTAGCGGGAGGTACCAAGAGACCCAGTACTTC.

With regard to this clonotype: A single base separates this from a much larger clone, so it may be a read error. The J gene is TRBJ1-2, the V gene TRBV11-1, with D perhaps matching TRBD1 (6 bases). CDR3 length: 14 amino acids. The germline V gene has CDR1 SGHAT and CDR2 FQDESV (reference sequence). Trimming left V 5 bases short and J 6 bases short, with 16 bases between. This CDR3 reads CASSPSRGDHGYTF. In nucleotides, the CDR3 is TGTGCCAGCAGCCCTTCTAGGGGGGACCATGGCTACACCTTC.